Presented here are 2 T cell receptor beta chains from one specimen sequenced in a study of beta chain features in type 1 diabetes. Study-wide results and limits: Among patients with Type 1 diabetes, TCRB CDR3s were moderately but significantly shorter in every one of the four CD4+ subsets.

These receptors' targets are unknown. Every isolated RNA sample was fully reverse transcribed, so sequencing captured expressed TCRB transcripts. Sequenced by immunoSEQ multiplex PCR; TCRdb stores in-frame clones only, minus some. The sample has about 700,000 clones, under 15% seen once. What was sequenced was naive CD4+ T cells from blood. The receptors here all came from a man younger than 35 with type 1 diabetes.

This clone was observed a handful of times. The V and J genes are TRBV6-6 and TRBJ1-6; 8 bases line up with TRBD1. V gave up 6 bases and J gave up 4 bases; unmatched junction bases: 2. Germline-derived CDR1 and CDR2 are MNHNY and SVGAGI (reference sequence). The CDR3 contains 14 residues. CDR3 sequence reads: CASSRTGYNSPLHF. In nucleotides, the CDR3 is TGTGCCAGCAGCAGGACAGGGTATAATTCACCCCTCCACTTT.

The V gene is TRBV7-3, the J gene TRBJ2-5; no reliable D call. V was trimmed by 3 bases and J by 5 bases, leaving 13 bases between them. The CDR3 is 14 residues long. From germline, CDR1 is SGHTA and CDR2 FQGTGA. The CDR3 protein is CASSFYGPHETQYF. CDR3 coding DNA: TGTGCCAGCAGCTTTTATGGACCACACGAGACCCAGTACTTC.